These 30 T cell receptor beta chains came from one sample sequenced in a study of OX40 agonist ivuxolimab in advanced cancers. Libraries were prepared by immunoSEQ multiplex PCR; TCRdb keeps only in-frame clonotypes and omits some of them. The data contain 100,000 or so clones, under 95% of them singletons. Sequencing was performed on CD4+ or CD8+ T cells sorted from blood, taken in a trial of the OX40 agonist ivuxolimab. These TCRs come from an adult with an advanced solid tumor such as melanoma, head and neck, liver or kidney cancer.

The chain is built from TRBV28 and TRBJ1-2; TRBD1 might be the D (5 bases). Germline loops: CDR1 MDHEN, CDR2 SYDVKM. The CDR3 runs to 13 residues. With 6 bases removed from V and 7 bases from J, the gap between germline ends came to 15 bases. This CDR3 is CASSQPPGRGYTF. The DNA of the CDR3 is TGTGCCAGCAGCCAACCCCCAGGGCGTGGCTACACCTTC.

The chain recombines TRBV7-8 with TRBJ2-5; a weak D match, TRBD1 (6 bases). The CDR3 sequence is 14 residues long. The V and J ends lost 2 bases and 5 bases respectively, with 12 bases between them. Germline-derived CDR1 and CDR2 are SGHVS and FQNEAQ. The chain's CDR3 is CASSLYRVWETQYF. CDR3 nucleotides: TGTGCCAGCAGCTTATACAGGGTATGGGAGACCCAGTACTTC.

The V and J genes are TRBV5-5 and TRBJ2-1; D call uncertain. The CDR3 covers 12 residues. Germline CDR1 is SGHKS and CDR2 is YYEKEE (reference sequence). The V end lost 1 base, the J end lost 6 bases, and 5 bases lay between the germline ends. The CDR3 spells CASSLTVNEQFF. Written as DNA, the CDR3 is TGTGCCAGCAGCTTGACAGTCAATGAGCAGTTCTTC.

This clone has a single count. V and J are TRBV6-5 and TRBJ2-5; TRBD1 is a possible D gene (6 bases). The V end was cut by 0 bases, the J end by 6 bases, with 17 bases between. In germline, CDR1 is MNHEY, CDR2 SVGAGI. This CDR3 has 16 residues. The CDR3, as DNA: TGTGCCAGCAGTTACTCGGATTTTCTGGGGGCGAAGACCCAGTACTTC. It specifies CASSYSDFLGAKTQYF.

This sequence joins TRBV28 and TRBJ1-2; no definite D call. The CDR3 covers 14 residues. V was shortened by 2 bases and J by 4 bases, with 11 bases between the two germline ends. The germline V gene encodes CDR1 MDHEN and CDR2 SYDVKM. CDR3 in DNA: TGTGCCAGCAGTTTACCAGGCCCGTCCTATGGCTACACCTTC. Its translation is CASSLPGPSYGYTF.

This rearrangement joins TRBV7-2 to TRBJ2-3; D gene ambiguous. CDR1 and CDR2 (germline): SGHTA, FQGNSA. V was shortened by 1 base and J by 6 bases, with 8 bases between the two germline ends. This CDR3 region has 13 residues. For the CDR3, the DNA is TGTGCCAGCAGCTTAGAGAGGCTGGATACGCAGTATTTT. Its protein product is CASSLERLDTQYF.

The V gene is TRBV6-4, the J gene TRBJ2-2; D gene ambiguous. The germline CDR1 and CDR2 sequences are MRHNA and SNTAGT. This CDR3 spans 15 amino acids. The V end was cut by 4 bases, the J end by 6 bases, with 15 bases between. DNA of the CDR3: TGTGCCAGCAGTGTATACGGTCAGGTGCCCGGGGAGCTGTTTTTT. Its protein product is CASSVYGQVPGELFF.

The chain joins TRBV19 to TRBJ1-5; TRBD1 might be the D (6 bases). Germline loops: CDR1 LNHDA, CDR2 SQIVND (reference sequence). Trimming left V 5 bases short and J 2 bases short, with 10 bases between. The CDR3 sequence is 14 residues long. CDR3 sequence reads: CASSWGRGNQPQHF. In DNA, the CDR3 is TGTGCCAGTAGTTGGGGGCGAGGCAATCAGCCCCAGCATTTT.

J is TRBJ2-7 and V is TRBV6-1, with D unresolved. The CDR3 is made up of 13 amino acids. Trimming shortened V by 10 bases and J by 2 bases, and 15 bases separated the two germline ends. Germline values: CDR1 MNHNS, CDR2 SASEGT. As DNA, the CDR3 is TGTGCCATTGGAAGGGCGCCCACCTACGAGCAGTACTTC. Translating gives CAIGRAPTYEQYF.

V gene TRBV5-6 combines with J gene TRBJ1-5; 7 positions agree with TRBD1. Germline loops: CDR1 SGHDT, CDR2 YYEEEE. V lost 4 bases to trimming and J lost 6 bases; unmatched junction nucleotides: 10. The length of the CDR3 is 15 residues. CDR3 nucleotides: TGTGCCAGCAGCCCTTTCGGAGGGGGCAGTCAGCCCCAGCATTTT. Its protein is CASSPFGGGSQPQHF.

This sequence joins TRBV6-5 and TRBJ1-3, with TRBD1 as a possible D gene (6 bases). CDR1 is MNHEY, CDR2 SVGAGI, per germline. The V end lost 6 bases, the J end lost 1 base, and 13 bases lay between the germline ends. The CDR3 extends over 15 amino acids. The CDR3 is CASSPLTGSGNTIYF. CDR3 sequence (DNA): TGTGCCAGCAGCCCACTCACAGGGTCTGGAAACACCATATATTTT.

The chain is built from TRBV29-1 and TRBJ1-2; 7 bases match TRBD1. Per the germline V gene, CDR1 is SQVTM and CDR2 is ANQGSEA. Trimming took 5 bases from V and 4 from J; bases not matched to a gene: 4. The CDR3 covers 12 residues. In DNA form, the CDR3 reads TGCAGCGTTCTGACAGGGCTCTATGGCTACACCTTC. This sequence encodes CSVLTGLYGYTF.

The chain recombines TRBV11-2 with TRBJ2-2, with unresolved D. The CDR3 consists of 14 residues. V was clipped by 6 bases and J by 1 base, with 9 bases between them. CDR1 SGHAT and CDR2 FQNNGV come from the germline V gene. The CDR3 sequence: CASRPYMNTGELFF. The CDR3 DNA is TGTGCCAGCAGGCCCTACATGAACACCGGGGAGCTGTTTTTT.

The genes are TRBV14 and TRBJ2-2; the D call may be TRBD1 or TRBD2 (5 bases each). CDR1 is SGHDN and CDR2 is FVKESK in the germline V gene. The CDR3 loop spans 15 amino acids. V lost 1 base, J lost 5 bases, and 11 bases lay in between. CDR3 coding DNA: TGTGCCAGCAGCCAAGGAGGGGCCTGGACCGGGGAGCTGTTTTTT. This translates into CASSQGGAWTGELFF.

The chain combines TRBV28 with TRBJ2-1; 7 bases match TRBD1. Germline CDR1 reads MDHEN; CDR2 reads SYDVKM. CDR3 size: 14 residues. Trimming cost V 11 bases and J 2 bases; bases outside gene matches: 9. The chain's CDR3 is CAGSDRAPYNEQFF. As DNA, the CDR3 is TGTGCCGGCTCTGACAGGGCCCCCTACAATGAGCAGTTCTTC.

The chain couples TRBV18 to TRBJ2-7; 8 nucleotides align to TRBD2. V trimming: 4 bases; J trimming: 3 bases; junction bases outside the gene matches: 5. The CDR3 is made up of 14 amino acids. The V gene's germline CDR1 is KGHSH and CDR2 LQKENI. For the CDR3, the DNA is TGTGCCAGCTCACGGGGACTAGACAACTACGAGCAGTACTTC. Its protein product is CASSRGLDNYEQYF.

This rearrangement joins TRBV27 to TRBJ1-1; D is possibly TRBD1 (6 bases). The length of the CDR3 is 18 residues. The germline V and J ends were trimmed by 6 bases and 1 base, with 24 bases remaining between them. The germline V gene encodes CDR1 MNHEY and CDR2 SMNVEV (reference sequence). CDR3 bases: TGTGCCAGCAGACCGAGAGGGACATGGGTAGATCGGAACACTGAAGCTTTCTTT. Its translation is CASRPRGTWVDRNTEAFF.

CDR3: CAWRLPGGRQYF. DNA for the CDR3: TGTGCCTGGAGACTCCCAGGGGGTCGGCAGTATTTT. The rearrangement links TRBV30 to TRBJ2-3; 7 bases match TRBD1. J lost 11 bases, V lost 3 bases, and 8 bases had no gene match. The CDR3 is 12 residues long. Looked up from germline, CDR1 is GTSNPN and CDR2 is SVGIG (reference sequence).

This clone appeared a single time. This chain connects TRBV7-8 to TRBJ2-1; D remains unclear. The CDR3 has 13 amino acids. The V end lost 1 base, the J end lost 4 bases, and 5 bases lay between the germline ends. The V gene's germline CDR1 is SGHVS and CDR2 FQNEAQ. Written as DNA, the CDR3 is TGTGCCAGCAGCTTAGGATGGTACAATGAGCAGTTCTTC. As protein: CASSLGWYNEQFF.

This chain uses TRBV2 with TRBJ1-3; D is unresolved. The CDR3 sequence is 13 residues long. V was shortened by 6 bases and J by 4 bases, with 10 bases between the two germline ends. From germline, CDR1 is SNHLY and CDR2 FYNNEI. The CDR3 loop reads CASRANSGNTIYF. Written as DNA, the CDR3 is TGTGCCAGCAGAGCAAATTCCGGAAACACCATATATTTT.

The rearrangement links TRBV2 to TRBJ2-3; TRBD1 matches 11 bases. The V segment lost 4 bases and the J segment 4 bases; nucleotides outside the gene matches: 1. Germline V CDR1 and CDR2: SNHLY, FYNNEI. The CDR3 is 14 amino acids. This CDR3 reads CASSGTGGSDTQYF. The DNA for the CDR3 is TGTGCCAGCAGTGGGACAGGGGGCTCAGATACGCAGTATTTT.

This clone was seen once. CDR3 DNA sequence: TGTGCCAGCACCAGAATGAACACCGGGGAGCTGTTTTTT. Translated: CASTRMNTGELFF. The chain recombines TRBV9 with TRBJ2-2, with D unclear. V dropped 6 bases and J dropped 1 base, with 7 bases sitting between them. Per the germline V gene, CDR1 is SGDLS and CDR2 is YYNGEE. The CDR3 runs 13 residues. Together with reference TRBV9 and TRBJ2-2, the CDR3 gives the full variable domain: DSGVTQTPKHLITATGQRVTLRCSPRSGDLSVYWYQQSLDQGLQFLIQYYNGEERAKGNILERFSAQQFPDLHSELNLSSLELGDSALYFCASTRMNTGELFFGEGSRLTVL.

V is TRBV6-1 and J is TRBJ1-5; D may be TRBD1 (6 bases). This CDR3 is built from 14 residues. V was clipped by 6 bases and J by 4 bases, with 13 bases between them. The germline gives CDR1 MNHNS, CDR2 SASEGT. This CDR3 is CASSITGSNQPQHF. In nucleotides, the CDR3 is TGTGCCAGCAGCATCACAGGGAGTAATCAGCCCCAGCATTTT.

DNA of the CDR3: TGTGCCACCAGCAGAGGTACAGGGCAGGCTAACTATGGCTACACCTTC. Translation: CATSRGTGQANYGYTF. The V gene is TRBV15, the J gene TRBJ1-2; D is possibly TRBD1 (6 bases). Trimming stripped 1 base from V and 0 bases from J, with 12 bases between. The length of the CDR3 is 16 residues. Germline V gene data show CDR1 as LNHNV and CDR2 as YYDKDF (reference sequence).

The V and J genes are TRBV28 and TRBJ1-2, with a weak D call TRBD1 (5 bases). Trimming shortened V by 7 bases and J by 3 bases, and 15 bases separated the two germline ends. Per germline, CDR1 MDHEN and CDR2 SYDVKM. The CDR3 is 14 amino acids. The CDR3 region is CASNTFRVDYGYTF. The CDR3 bases are TGTGCCAGCAACACCTTCAGGGTAGACTATGGCTACACCTTC.

The rearrangement uses TRBV5-6 and TRBJ2-5; no clear D gene. The V gene's germline CDR1 is SGHDT and CDR2 YYEEEE. CDR3 length equals 12 residues. Trimming left V 0 bases short and J 5 bases short, with 5 bases between. The CDR3 reads CASSLVMETQYF. CDR3 bases: TGTGCCAGCAGCTTGGTCATGGAGACCCAGTACTTC.

V gene TRBV9 combines with J gene TRBJ2-1; D is unresolved. This CDR3 spans 13 amino acids. Germline lookup yields CDR1 SGDLS and CDR2 YYNGEE. The V end lost 0 bases, the J end lost 7 bases, and 8 bases lay between the germline ends. The CDR3: CASSVGAVNEQFF. In DNA, the CDR3 is TGTGCCAGCAGCGTAGGTGCTGTGAATGAGCAGTTCTTC.

This clone appeared a single time. V and J are TRBV5-1 and TRBJ1-4, with 7 bases matching TRBD1. Germline lookup yields CDR1 SGHRS and CDR2 YFSETQ. The CDR3 length is 16 residues. J lost 11 bases, V lost 1 base, and 14 bases had no gene match. CDR3 nucleotides: TGCGCCAGCAGCTTGTGGTCCACAGGGGCCGCGGGGAAACTGTTTTTT. This encodes CASSLWSTGAAGKLFF. Full variable domain (outside the CDR3, taken from reference TRBV5-1 and TRBJ1-4): KAGVTQTPRYLIKTRGQQVTLSCSPISGHRSVSWYQQTPGQGLQFLFEYFSETQRNKGNFPGRFSGRQFSNSRSEMNVSTLELGDSALYLCASSLWSTGAAGKLFFGSGTQLSVL.

Written as DNA, the CDR3 is TGTGCCAGCACCCCAAGGACCAAGCCAAAAGACACAGATACGCAGTATTTT. Its protein product is CASTPRTKPKDTDTQYF. The chain carries TRBV11-2 and TRBJ2-3; no clear D gene. The CDR3 is made up of 17 amino acids. Germline CDR1 SGHAT, CDR2 FQNNGV. V was shortened by 7 bases and J by 2 bases, with 22 bases between the two germline ends.

This clone occurred once. The chain links TRBV18 to TRBJ1-4; 9 bases align to TRBD1. Germline V lookup: CDR1 KGHSH, CDR2 LQKENI. V trimming: 3 bases; J trimming: 7 bases; junction bases outside the gene matches: 6. CDR3 size: 15 residues. The CDR3 DNA is TGTGCCAGCTCACCTAGGGGACAGGGAGGTGAAAAACTGTTTTTT. As protein: CASSPRGQGGEKLFF.